This TCR beta chain was documented in a study of blood T cell repertoires in COVID-19. Study information: Collection of acute and convalescent COVID-19 samples took place in the United States, Italy and Spain. Sources were T cells, B-cell-depleted T cells, or PBMCs; the material itself was cDNA or gDNA.

In regard to this clone: Different DNA sequences within this sample yield the same CDR3.

Germline V CDR1 and CDR2: SNHLY, FYNNEI. This CDR3 contains 15 residues. The V and J ends lost 6 bases and 4 bases, in that order; junction bases with no gene match: 9. Assay used: immunoSEQ multiplex PCR; TCRdb lists only in-frame clones, some missing. The sample carries hundreds of thousands of clones, about 83% recorded once. The rearrangement joins TRBV2 to TRBJ2-1, with 7 bases identical to TRBD2. The origin of this receptor is a woman between 50 and 59 years old with acute or convalescent COVID-19. The sample consisted of peripheral blood. Written as DNA, the CDR3 is TGTGCCAGCAGATCCGGGACTACTCGATACAATGAGCAGTTCTTC. It codes for CASRSGTTRYNEQFF. Full variable domain (missing parts from reference TRBV2 and TRBJ2-1): EPEVTQTPSHQVTQMGQEVILRCVPISNHLYFYWYRQILGQKVEFLVSFYNNEISEKSEIFDDQFSVERPDGSNFTLKIRSTKLEDSAMYFCASRSGTTRYNEQFFGPGTRLTVL.